Below are 3 T cell receptor beta chains sequenced from a single sample in a study of cytomegalovirus exposure and HLA in healthy donors (dated by TCRdb to the late 2010s). The receptor library was made with the immunoSEQ multiplex PCR assay. A mixture of 60 forward primers for TCR Vbeta segments and 13 reverse primers for TCR Jbeta segments was used in the multiplex PCR. Entries here come from immuneACCESS through TCRdb and include only in-frame sequences with V and J called. Some clones fail to appear in such tables; in the studies checked, an unresolved V gene covers under half of the shortfall, and the cause of the remainder is unknown. For this sample the table gives approximately 100,000 clones, of which about a tenth were detected only once. Of the sample, 5.8% falls within the top ten clones. Sequenced material: PBMCs. These receptor sequences come from a man aged 40-55 years in good health and CMV-seropositive.

The chain has TRBV11-2 and TRBJ2-3; 7 nucleotides line up with TRBD2. With V trimmed by 5 bases and J by 7 bases, 15 bases remained unmatched. This CDR3 is built from 16 residues. Germline CDR1 reads SGHAT; CDR2 reads FQNNGV. CDR3 in amino acids: CASSQWGGDAHNTQYF. The DNA for the CDR3 is TGTGCCAGCAGCCAATGGGGGGGAGATGCCCATAATACGCAGTATTTT.

V and J are TRBV29-1 and TRBJ2-3; a possible D gene is TRBD2 (6 bases). CDR3 size: 10 residues. V was cut by 4 bases and J by 11 bases, with 10 bases left in between. CDR1 and CDR2 (germline): SQVTM, ANQGSEA. The CDR3 region is CSVGVGGQYF. CDR3 DNA sequence: TGCAGCGTTGGCGTGGGGGGGCAGTATTTT.

The rearrangement uses TRBV12-5 and TRBJ1-5; maybe TRBD1 (6 bases). With 6 bases removed from V and 7 bases from J, the gap between germline ends came to 22 bases. The CDR3 consists of 16 residues. CDR1 LGHNT and CDR2 FRNRAP come from the germline V gene. CDR3 coding DNA: TGTGCTAGTGGAACATCCACGGGGGGGGCAGGGCAGCCCCAGCATTTT. Encoded protein: CASGTSTGGAGQPQHF. Full variable domain (remainder filled in from reference TRBV12-5 and TRBJ1-5): DARVTQTPRHKVTEMGQEVTMRCQPILGHNTVFWYRQTMMQGLELLAYFRNRAPLDDSGMPKDRFSAEMPDATLATLKIQPSEPRDSAVYFCASGTSTGGAGQPQHFGDGTRLSIL.